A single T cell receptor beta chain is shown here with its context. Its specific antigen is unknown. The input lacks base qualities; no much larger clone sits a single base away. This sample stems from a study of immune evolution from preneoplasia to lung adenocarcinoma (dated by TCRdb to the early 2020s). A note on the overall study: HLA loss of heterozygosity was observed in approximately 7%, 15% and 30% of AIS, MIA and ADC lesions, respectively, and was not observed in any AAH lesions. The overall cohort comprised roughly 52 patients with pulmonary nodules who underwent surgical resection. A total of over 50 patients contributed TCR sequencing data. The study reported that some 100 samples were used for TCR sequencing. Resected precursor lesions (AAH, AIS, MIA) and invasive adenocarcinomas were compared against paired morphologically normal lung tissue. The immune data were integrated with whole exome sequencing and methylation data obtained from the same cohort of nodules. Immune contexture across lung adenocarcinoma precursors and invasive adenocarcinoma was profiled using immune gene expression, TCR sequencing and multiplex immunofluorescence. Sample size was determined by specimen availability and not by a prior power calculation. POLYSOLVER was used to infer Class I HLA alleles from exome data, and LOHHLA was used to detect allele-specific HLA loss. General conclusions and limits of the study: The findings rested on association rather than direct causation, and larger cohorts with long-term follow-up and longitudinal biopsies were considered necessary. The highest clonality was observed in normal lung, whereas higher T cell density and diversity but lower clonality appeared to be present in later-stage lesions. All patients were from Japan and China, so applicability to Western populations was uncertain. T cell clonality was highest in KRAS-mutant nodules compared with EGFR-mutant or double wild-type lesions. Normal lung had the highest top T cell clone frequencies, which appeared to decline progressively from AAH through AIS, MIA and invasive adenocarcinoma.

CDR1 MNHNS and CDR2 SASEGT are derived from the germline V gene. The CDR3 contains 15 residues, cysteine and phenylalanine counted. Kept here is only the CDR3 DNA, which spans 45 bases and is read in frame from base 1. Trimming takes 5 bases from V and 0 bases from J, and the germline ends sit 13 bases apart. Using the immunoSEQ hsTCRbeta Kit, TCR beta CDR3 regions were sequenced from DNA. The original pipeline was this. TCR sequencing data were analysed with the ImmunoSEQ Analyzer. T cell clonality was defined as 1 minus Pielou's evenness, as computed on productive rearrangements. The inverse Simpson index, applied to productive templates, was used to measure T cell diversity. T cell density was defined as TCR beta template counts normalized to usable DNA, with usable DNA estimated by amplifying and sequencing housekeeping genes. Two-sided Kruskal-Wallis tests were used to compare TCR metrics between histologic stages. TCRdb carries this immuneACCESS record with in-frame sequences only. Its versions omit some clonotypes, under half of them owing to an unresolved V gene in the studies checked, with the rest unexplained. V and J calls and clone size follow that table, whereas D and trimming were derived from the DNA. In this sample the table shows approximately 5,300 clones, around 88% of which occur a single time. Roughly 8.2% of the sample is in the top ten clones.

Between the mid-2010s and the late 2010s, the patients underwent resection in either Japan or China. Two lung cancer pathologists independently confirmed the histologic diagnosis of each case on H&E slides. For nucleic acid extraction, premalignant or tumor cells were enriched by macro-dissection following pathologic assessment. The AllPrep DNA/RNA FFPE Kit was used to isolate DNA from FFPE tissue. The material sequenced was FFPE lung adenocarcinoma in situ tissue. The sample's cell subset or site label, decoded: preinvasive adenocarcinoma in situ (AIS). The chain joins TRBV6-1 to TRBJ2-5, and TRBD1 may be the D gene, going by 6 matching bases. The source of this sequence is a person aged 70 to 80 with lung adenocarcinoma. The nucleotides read TGTGCCAGCAGTAGGGGGACCTCGTACCAAGAGACCCAGTACTTC. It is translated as CASSRGTSYQETQYF.